A selection of T cell receptor beta chains follows, all from one sample in a study of cytomegalovirus exposure and HLA in healthy donors. Sequenced by immunoSEQ multiplex PCR; TCRdb stores in-frame clones only, minus some. The sample lists over 150,000 clones; more than 60% were seen once. The source material was PBMCs. The receptors derive from a man between 40 and 49 years old in good health and CMV-seronegative. Each CDR3 is given with its conserved first and last residue. Fields, in order: D gene, clone size, V gene, J gene, CDR3 protein, CDR3 DNA. A D gene is named only where the DNA matches it firmly. Not every row has a clone size; where given, it reads once, few, many or a size class.

TRBD1,NA,TRBV5-6,TRBJ2-7,CASGGQGPYEQYF,TGTGCCAGCGGCGGACAGGGACCCTACGAGCAGTACTTC
NA,NA,TRBV7-6,TRBJ1-2,CASSLAAGYGYTF,TGTGCCAGCAGCTTAGCGGCGGGCTATGGCTACACCTTC
TRBD1,NA,TRBV7-2,TRBJ2-7,CASRMPGQGAGQYF,TGTGCCAGCAGAATGCCGGGACAGGGGGCAGGGCAGTACTTC
TRBD1,NA,TRBV7-9,TRBJ2-1,CASSRDRGFRINEQFF,TGTGCCAGCAGCAGAGACAGGGGGTTCCGGATTAATGAGCAGTTCTTC
NA,NA,TRBV7-9,TRBJ2-7,CASSSPVGGSSYEQYF,TGTGCCAGCAGCTCCCCCGTTGGCGGCAGCTCCTACGAGCAGTACTTC
TRBD2,NA,TRBV19,TRBJ2-2,CASSILAGGGELFF,TGTGCCAGTAGTATACTAGCGGGGGGCGGGGAGCTGTTTTTT
TRBD1,NA,TRBV13,TRBJ1-1,CASSPGQGTEAFF,TGTGCCAGCAGCCCGGGACAGGGCACTGAAGCTTTCTTT
NA,NA,TRBV2,TRBJ2-5,CASSRTGQNEETQYF,TGTGCCAGCAGTCGTACGGGACAAAATGAAGAGACCCAGTACTTC
NA,NA,TRBV6-6,TRBJ1-5,CASSSEEGMGNQPQHF,TGTGCCAGCAGTTCGGAGGAAGGAATGGGCAATCAGCCCCAGCATTTT
NA,NA,TRBV19,TRBJ2-5,CASSIDLFRTGYQETQYF,TGTGCCAGTAGTATAGATCTATTCCGGACGGGGTACCAAGAGACCCAGTACTTC
TRBD2,NA,TRBV29-1,TRBJ2-2,CSVELAGGTGELFF,TGCAGCGTCGAACTAGCGGGGGGAACCGGGGAGCTGTTTTTT
TRBD1,NA,TRBV11-2,TRBJ1-2,CASSKLRDRASWGYTF,TGTGCCAGCAGCAAACTCCGGGACAGGGCGAGTTGGGGCTACACCTTC
NA,NA,TRBV5-1,TRBJ2-7,CASRFAAFYEQYF,TGCGCCAGCAGATTTGCCGCGTTCTACGAGCAGTACTTC
NA,NA,TRBV18,TRBJ2-2,CASSRSRGNTGELFF,TGTGCCAGCTCAAGGTCCAGGGGGAACACCGGGGAGCTGTTTTTT
NA,NA,TRBV2,TRBJ1-2,CATAGGGRDYGYTF,TGTGCCACAGCGGGAGGGGGGCGAGACTATGGCTACACCTTC
NA,once,TRBV9,TRBJ1-6,CASSTGGDSPLHF,TGTGCCAGCAGCACCGGAGGTGATTCACCCCTCCACTTT
TRBD1,NA,TRBV5-1,TRBJ1-4,CASSSGQPNEKLFF,TGCGCCAGCAGCTCGGGACAGCCTAATGAAAAACTGTTTTTT
TRBD1,NA,TRBV7-8,TRBJ2-7,CASSFGTGYEQYF,TGTGCCAGCAGCTTTGGGACAGGCTACGAGCAGTACTTC
NA,NA,TRBV27,TRBJ2-7,CASSYGQSYEQYF,TGTGCCAGCAGTTACGGACAGAGTTACGAGCAGTACTTC
NA,NA,TRBV19,TRBJ2-7,CASSMDTPYEQYF,TGTGCCAGTAGTATGGACACTCCCTACGAGCAGTACTTC
NA,NA,TRBV7-8,TRBJ2-1,CASSALALVNEQFF,TGTGCCAGCAGCGCCTTAGCGTTAGTCAATGAGCAGTTCTTC
TRBD1,NA,TRBV28,TRBJ1-4,CASSLLQGADEKLFF,TGTGCCAGCAGTTTATTACAGGGGGCCGATGAAAAACTGTTTTTT